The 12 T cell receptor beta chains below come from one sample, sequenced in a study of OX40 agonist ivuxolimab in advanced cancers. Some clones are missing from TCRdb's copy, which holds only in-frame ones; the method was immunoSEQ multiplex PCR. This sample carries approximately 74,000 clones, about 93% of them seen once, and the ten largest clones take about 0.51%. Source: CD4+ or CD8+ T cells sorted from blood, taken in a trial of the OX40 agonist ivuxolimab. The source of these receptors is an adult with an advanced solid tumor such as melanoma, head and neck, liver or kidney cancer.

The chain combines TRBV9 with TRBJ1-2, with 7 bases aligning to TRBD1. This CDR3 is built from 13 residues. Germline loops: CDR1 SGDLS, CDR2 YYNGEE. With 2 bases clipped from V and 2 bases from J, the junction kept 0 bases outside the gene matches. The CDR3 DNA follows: TGTGCCAGCAGCGTGGACAGGAACTATGGCTACACCTTC. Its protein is CASSVDRNYGYTF.

The CDR3 loop is CASSIGTSGRGGEQFF. The DNA for the CDR3 is TGTGCCAGCAGCATTGGGACTAGCGGGAGAGGGGGTGAGCAGTTCTTC. The chain is built from TRBV5-4 and TRBJ2-1; TRBD2 aligns across 14 bases. The CDR3 consists of 16 residues. Looked up from germline, CDR1 is SGHNT and CDR2 is YYREEE (reference sequence). Unmatched junction bases numbered 9, after V lost 4 bases and J lost 9 bases. Together with reference TRBV5-4 and TRBJ2-1, the CDR3 gives the full variable domain: ETGVTQSPTHLIKTRGQQVTLRCSSQSGHNTVSWYQQALGQGPQFIFQYYREEENGRGNFPPRFSGLQFPNYSSELNVNALELDDSALYLCASSIGTSGRGGEQFFGPGTRLTVL.

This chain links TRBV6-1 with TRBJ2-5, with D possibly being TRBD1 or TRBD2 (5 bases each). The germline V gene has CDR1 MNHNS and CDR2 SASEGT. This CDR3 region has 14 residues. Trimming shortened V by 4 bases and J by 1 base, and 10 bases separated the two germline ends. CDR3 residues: CASSGQGTQETQYF. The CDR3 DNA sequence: TGTGCCAGCAGTGGCCAAGGGACCCAAGAGACCCAGTACTTC.

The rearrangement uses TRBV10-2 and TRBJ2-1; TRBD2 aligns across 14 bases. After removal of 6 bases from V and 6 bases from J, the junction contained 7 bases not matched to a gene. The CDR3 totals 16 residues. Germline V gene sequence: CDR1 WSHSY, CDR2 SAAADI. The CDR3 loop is CASRGLAGELGNEQFF. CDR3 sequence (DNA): TGCGCCAGCAGGGGACTAGCGGGAGAACTAGGCAATGAGCAGTTCTTC.

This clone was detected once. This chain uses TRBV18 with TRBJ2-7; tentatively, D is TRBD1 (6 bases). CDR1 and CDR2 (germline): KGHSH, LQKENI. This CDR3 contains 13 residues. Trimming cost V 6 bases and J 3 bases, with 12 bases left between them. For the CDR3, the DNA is TGTGCCAGCTCTGCAGACAGGCTCTACGAGCAGTACTTC. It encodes CASSADRLYEQYF.

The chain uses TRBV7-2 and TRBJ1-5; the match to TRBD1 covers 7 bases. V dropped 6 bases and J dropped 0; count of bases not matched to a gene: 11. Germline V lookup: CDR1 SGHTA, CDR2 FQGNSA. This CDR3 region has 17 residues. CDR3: CASSFGTAFYSNQPQHF. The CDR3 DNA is TGTGCCAGCAGTTTCGGGACAGCTTTCTATAGCAATCAGCCCCAGCATTTT.

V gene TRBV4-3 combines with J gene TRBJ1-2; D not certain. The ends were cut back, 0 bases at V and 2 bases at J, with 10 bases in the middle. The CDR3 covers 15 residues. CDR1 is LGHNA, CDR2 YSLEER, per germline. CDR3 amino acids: CASSQDFGPNYGYTF. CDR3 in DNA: TGCGCCAGCAGCCAAGATTTTGGGCCGAACTATGGCTACACCTTC.

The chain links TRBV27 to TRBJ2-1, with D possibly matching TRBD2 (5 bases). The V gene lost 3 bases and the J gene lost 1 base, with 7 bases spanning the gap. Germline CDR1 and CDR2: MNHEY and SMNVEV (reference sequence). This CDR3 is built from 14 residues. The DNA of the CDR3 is TGTGCCAGCAGTTTGAGAGGGTCCTACAATGAGCAGTTCTTC. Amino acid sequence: CASSLRGSYNEQFF.

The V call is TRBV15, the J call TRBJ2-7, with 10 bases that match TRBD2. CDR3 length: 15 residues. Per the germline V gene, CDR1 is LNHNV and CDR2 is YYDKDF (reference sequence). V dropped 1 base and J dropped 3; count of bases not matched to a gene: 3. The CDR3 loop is CATSRGTSGVYEQYF. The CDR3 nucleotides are TGTGCCACCAGCAGAGGGACTAGCGGAGTCTACGAGCAGTACTTC.

The CDR3 region has the DNA TGTGCCAGCAGTTGGGACAGGGGGCGAGGCTACACCTTC. Amino acid sequence: CASSWDRGRGYTF. The chain joins TRBV28 to TRBJ1-2, with TRBD1 identical over 12 bases. The germline V gene has CDR1 MDHEN and CDR2 SYDVKM. The trim removed 4 bases at V and 8 bases at J, leaving 2 bases unmatched. This CDR3 region has 13 residues.

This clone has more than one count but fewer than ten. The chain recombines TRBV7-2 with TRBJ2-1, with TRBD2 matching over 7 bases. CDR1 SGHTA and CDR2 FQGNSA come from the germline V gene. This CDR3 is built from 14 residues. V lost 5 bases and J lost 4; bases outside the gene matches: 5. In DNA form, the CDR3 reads TGTGCCAGCAGCCGGAACGGGAGGTACAATGAGCAGTTCTTC. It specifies CASSRNGRYNEQFF.

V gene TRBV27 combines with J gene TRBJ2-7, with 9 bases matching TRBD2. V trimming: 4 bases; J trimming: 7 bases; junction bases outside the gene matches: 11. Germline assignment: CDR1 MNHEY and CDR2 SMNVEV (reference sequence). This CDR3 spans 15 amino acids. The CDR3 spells CASSSPSSGRFEQYF. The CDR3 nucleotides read TGTGCCAGCAGTTCCCCGAGTAGCGGGAGATTTGAGCAGTACTTC.